The 22 T cell receptor beta chains reported below all come from one sample, sequenced in a study of blood T cell repertoires in COVID-19. The repertoire was sequenced with immunoSEQ multiplex PCR; TCRdb's copy has only in-frame clones and lacks some. The sample shows roughly 700,000 clones, more than 80% of them seen only once. Sequenced sample: peripheral blood. The receptors were gathered from a woman under 30 with acute or convalescent COVID-19.

The chain recombines TRBV6-1 with TRBJ1-1; a possible D gene is TRBD1 (6 bases). The germline V and J ends were trimmed by 7 bases and 3 bases, with 18 bases remaining between them. The CDR3 sequence is 15 residues long. Germline-derived CDR1 and CDR2 are MNHNS and SASEGT. This CDR3 reads CASKNTRGAYTEAFF. The CDR3, as DNA: TGTGCCAGCAAAAACACCCGGGGGGCGTACACTGAAGCTTTCTTT.

The genes are TRBV7-9 and TRBJ1-1; D unclear. The CDR3 is made up of 12 amino acids. CDR1 and CDR2 (germline): SEHNR, FQNEAQ (reference sequence). Trimming cost V 5 bases and J 7 bases, with 11 bases left between them. Here the CDR3 DNA reads TGTGCCAGCAGCCTCGACTTCTTTGAAGCTTTCTTT. This codes for CASSLDFFEAFF.

The gene calls are TRBV27 and TRBJ1-1, with no clear D. V lost 6 bases and J 5 bases, leaving 13 bases between the germline ends. This CDR3 is 13 amino acids long. The germline gives CDR1 MNHEY, CDR2 SMNVEV (reference sequence). Written as DNA, the CDR3 is TGTGCCAGCAGATCAGGTTCATTTACTGAAGCTTTCTTT. This encodes CASRSGSFTEAFF.

This clone was seen just once. The chain couples TRBV5-1 to TRBJ2-1; 8 positions match TRBD1. The germline gives CDR1 SGHRS, CDR2 YFSETQ. J was trimmed by 8 bases and V by 0 bases; bases with no gene match: 4. The CDR3 is 14 residues long. The CDR3 nucleotides read TGCGCCAGCAGCTTGGGACAGGGGAATGATGAGCAGTTCTTC. Its protein is CASSLGQGNDEQFF.

The chain uses TRBV6-4 and TRBJ2-3; 7 nucleotides match TRBD2. The CDR3 has 15 amino acids. J gave up 0 bases and V 6 bases, and 6 bases lay outside the gene matches. In germline, CDR1 is MRHNA, CDR2 SNTAGT. CDR3 DNA: TGTGCCAGCAGCGAAAGCGGGGCTAGCACAGATACGCAGTATTTT. It codes for CASSESGASTDTQYF.

CDR3 in amino acids: CATSGTGGQDTQYF. The CDR3 nucleotides are TGTGCCACCAGTGGGACAGGGGGACAAGATACGCAGTATTTT. The chain couples TRBV24-1 to TRBJ2-3; 10 bases align to TRBD1. Germline values: CDR1 KGHDR, CDR2 SFDVKD. The CDR3 sequence is 14 residues long. Trimming took 5 bases from V and 5 from J; bases not matched to a gene: 3.

The rearrangement joins TRBV19 to TRBJ2-5; TRBD1 is a possible D gene (5 bases). The CDR3 length is 13 residues. Germline V gives CDR1 LNHDA, CDR2 SQIVND (reference sequence). V was clipped by 5 bases and J by 4 bases, with 11 bases between them. DNA for the CDR3: TGTGCCAGTAGTCCTCAGGGTAGAGAGACCCAGTACTTC. As protein: CASSPQGRETQYF.

The gene calls are TRBV24-1 and TRBJ2-7; TRBD1 aligns across 7 bases. Germline trimming cut 7 bases from V and 2 bases from J; bases unmatched to any gene: 4. Germline V gives CDR1 KGHDR, CDR2 SFDVKD. CDR3 length: 13 residues. The CDR3 DNA reads TGTGCCACCAGGGGCAGGGGGACCTACGAGCAGTACTTC. It encodes CATRGRGTYEQYF.

This clone was seen once. V usage is TRBV5-1 and J usage is TRBJ1-1, with D possibly being TRBD1 (5 bases). The V gene's germline CDR1 is SGHRS and CDR2 YFSETQ. The length of the CDR3 is 15 residues. V gave up 0 bases and J gave up 0 bases, with 9 bases separating them. The CDR3 bases are TGCGCCAGCAGCTTGGGACAGTGGGTGAACACTGAAGCTTTCTTT. The encoded protein is CASSLGQWVNTEAFF.

The chain has TRBV25-1 and TRBJ2-7, with 11 positions matching TRBD1. CDR3 length: 16 residues. Germline CDR1 reads MGHDK; CDR2 reads SYGVNS. The V and J ends lost 6 bases and 0 bases, in that order; junction bases with no gene match: 7. In DNA form, the CDR3 reads TGTGCCAGCAGCTACCCTGGGACAGGGGGCTCCTACGAGCAGTACTTC. Its translation is CASSYPGTGGSYEQYF.

Of note for this clone: One end of the junction varies from germline; a read error may be responsible. The chain employs TRBV9 and TRBJ1-3, with a possible D match to TRBD1 (5 bases). Germline-derived CDR1 and CDR2 are SGDLS and YYNGEE. There are 17 residues in the CDR3. The CDR3 reads CVSSPHGVGGDGNTIYF. CDR3 nucleotide sequence: TGTGTCAGCAGCCCTCACGGGGTTGGGGGGGATGGAAACACCATATATTTT. Complete variable domain (other parts from reference TRBV9 and TRBJ1-3): DSGVTQTPKHLITATGQRVTLRCSPRSGDLSVYWYQQSLDQGLQFLIQYYNGEERAKGNILERFSAQQFPDLHSELNLSSLELGDSALYFCVSSPHGVGGDGNTIYFGEGSWLTVV.

This clone was observed a handful of times. The rearrangement links TRBV7-9 to TRBJ1-1, with D maybe TRBD1 (6 bases). CDR1 is SEHNR, CDR2 FQNEAQ, per germline (reference sequence). CDR3 length: 14 amino acids. Trimming took off 1 base at V and 6 bases at J, with 12 bases between the two ends. The CDR3 reads CASSLGTVGPEAFF. The DNA of the CDR3 is TGTGCCAGCAGCTTAGGGACAGTGGGGCCTGAAGCTTTCTTT.

The rearrangement joins TRBV13 to TRBJ1-1; perhaps TRBD1 as D (6 bases). V dropped 3 bases and J dropped 4 bases, with 15 bases sitting between them. This CDR3 region has 15 residues. Germline CDR1 is PRHDT and CDR2 is FYEKMQ (reference sequence). CDR3: CASSFPPGGVTEAFF. CDR3 coding DNA: TGTGCCAGCAGCTTCCCCCCGGGGGGCGTCACTGAAGCTTTCTTT. The whole variable domain, remainder taken from reference TRBV13 and TRBJ1-1, is AAGVIQSPRHLIKEKRETATLKCYPIPRHDTVYWYQQGPGQDPQFLISFYEKMQSDKGSIPDRFSAQQFSDYHSELNMSSLELGDSALYFCASSFPPGGVTEAFFGQGTRLTVV.

This chain uses TRBV19 with TRBJ1-3, with D perhaps matching TRBD1 (6 bases). Trimming stripped 8 bases from V and 3 bases from J, with 14 bases between. The CDR3 contains 14 residues. CDR1 LNHDA and CDR2 SQIVND come from the germline V gene (reference sequence). As DNA, the CDR3 is TGTGCCAGTTCTAAATGGACAGATGGAAACACCATATATTTT. Translated, it gives CASSKWTDGNTIYF. Drawing the rest from reference TRBV19 and TRBJ1-3, the complete variable domain is DGGITQSPKYLFRKEGQNVTLSCEQNLNHDAMYWYRQDPGQGLRLIYYSQIVNDFQKGDIAEGYSVSREKKESFPLTVTSAQKNPTAFYLCASSKWTDGNTIYFGEGSWLTVV.

This chain uses TRBV5-1 with TRBJ1-3; TRBD1 agrees at 7 bases. Germline V gene lookup returns CDR1 SGHRS and CDR2 YFSETQ. The V segment lost 4 bases and the J segment 2 bases; nucleotides outside the gene matches: 6. The CDR3 length is 15 residues. As DNA, the CDR3 is TGCGCCAGCAGCACCGGGACAGCACCTGGAAACACCATATATTTT. Protein: CASSTGTAPGNTIYF.

The V gene is TRBV18, the J gene TRBJ2-5; D is possibly TRBD2 (5 bases). The germline V and J ends were trimmed by 4 bases and 5 bases, with 11 bases remaining between them. Germline V CDR1 and CDR2: KGHSH, LQKENI. This CDR3 has 13 amino acids. The CDR3 protein is CASSQVSGETQYF. Here the CDR3 DNA reads TGTGCCAGCTCACAAGTATCGGGGGAGACCCAGTACTTC.

The chain joins TRBV15 to TRBJ2-7; D might be TRBD2 (6 bases). Trimming stripped 4 bases from V and 2 bases from J, with 15 bases between. The CDR3 has 15 amino acids. Germline V gives CDR1 LNHNV, CDR2 YYDKDF (reference sequence). The CDR3 loop is CATSKEGYLTYEQYF. CDR3 nucleotide sequence: TGTGCCACCAGCAAGGAGGGATACTTAACCTACGAGCAGTACTTC.

The chain recombines TRBV2 with TRBJ1-2; a weak D match, TRBD1 (6 bases). The CDR3 has 12 amino acids. In germline, CDR1 is SNHLY, CDR2 FYNNEI. V shed 3 bases and J shed 8 bases, with 10 bases lying between them. The CDR3 here is CASSDTGRGYTF. CDR3 in DNA: TGTGCCAGCAGTGATACAGGGCGAGGCTACACCTTC.

The CDR3 coding sequence is TGTGCCAGCTCACGAACCCGGGACAGCTCTGGGGCCAACGTCCTGACTTTC. This encodes CASSRTRDSSGANVLTF. V usage is TRBV18 and J usage is TRBJ2-6; 7 positions agree with TRBD1. The CDR3 is 17 residues long. CDR1 KGHSH and CDR2 LQKENI come from the germline V gene. Unmatched junction bases numbered 6, after V lost 4 bases and J lost 0 bases. Based on the CDR3 plus reference TRBV18 and TRBJ2-6, the full variable domain is NAGVMQNPRHLVRRRGQEARLRCSPMKGHSHVYWYRQLPEEGLKFMVYLQKENIIDESGMPKERFSAEFPKEGPSILRIQQVVRGDSAAYFCASSRTRDSSGANVLTFGAGSRLTVL.

The J gene is TRBJ1-6, the V gene TRBV7-8; tentatively, D is TRBD1 (5 bases). The CDR3 runs to 20 residues. Germline loops: CDR1 SGHVS, CDR2 FQNEAQ. V was clipped by 5 bases and J by 0 bases, with 23 bases between them. This CDR3 reads CASSARQPTDRSSYNSPLHF. CDR3 DNA sequence: TGTGCCAGCAGCGCCCGACAGCCAACTGACCGAAGCTCCTATAATTCACCCCTCCACTTT.

The V and J genes are TRBV27 and TRBJ2-1, with D perhaps matching TRBD2 (5 bases). Germline-derived CDR1 and CDR2 are MNHEY and SMNVEV (reference sequence). CDR3 length: 14 residues. V lost 3 bases and J lost 4, with 10 bases in between. The CDR3 loop reads CASSLAGEYNEQFF. CDR3 sequence (DNA): TGTGCCAGCAGTTTGGCCGGGGAATACAATGAGCAGTTCTTC.

The chain couples TRBV14 to TRBJ1-1; 7 nucleotides agree with TRBD1. V shed 2 bases, J shed 2 bases, and the junction held 5 bases outside the gene matches. CDR1 is SGHDN, CDR2 FVKESK, per germline. CDR3 length: 15 amino acids. The CDR3 loop reads CASSQQTGTNTEAFF. DNA for the CDR3: TGTGCCAGCAGCCAACAGACAGGGACCAACACTGAAGCTTTCTTT.